What follows are 26 T cell receptor beta chains derived from one specimen sequenced in a study of blood T cells in healthy people across ages. PCR was performed a second time for roughly 7 to 12 cycles using a sample-barcoded 5' primer and a J-beta primer mix. MiXCR was run by TCRdb on the 5' RACE reads, yielding one entry per CDR3 protein. The sample has some 880,000 distinct CDR3 sequences, roughly 34% seen once. Sequenced material: blood. The receptors were sampled from a man aged 18-30 years in good health.

CDR3 bases: TGTGCCAGCAGTTTATGGCAGGGGCGACGTAGCACAGATACGCAGTATTTT. This codes for CASSLWQGRRSTDTQYF. This chain joins TRBV12-3 or TRBV12-4 and TRBJ2-3, with D possibly matching TRBD1 (6 bases). Trimming took off 2 bases at V and 0 bases at J, with 15 bases between the two ends. The CDR3 has 17 residues.

Note on this clonotype: At one end the junction does not follow the germline gene, possibly because of a read error. The chain combines TRBV7-9 with TRBJ1-6; 10 nucleotides align to TRBD1. Germline V gene sequence: CDR1 SEHNR, CDR2 FQNEAQ (reference sequence). CDR3 length: 16 amino acids. The CDR3 DNA sequence: TGTGCCAGCACCGGGACAGGGGACTTCTATAATTCACCCCCCCACTTT. Its translation: CASTGTGDFYNSPPHF.

The chain combines TRBV29-1 with TRBJ2-6; D call uncertain. The germline CDR1 and CDR2 sequences are SQVTM and ANQGSEA. The germline V and J ends were trimmed by 7 bases and 0 bases, with 13 bases remaining between them. The length of the CDR3 is 15 residues. CDR3 in amino acids: CSAPSGVSGANVLTF. The CDR3 bases are TGCAGCGCTCCCTCTGGGGTCTCTGGGGCCAACGTCCTGACTTTC. The whole variable domain, remainder taken from reference TRBV29-1 and TRBJ2-6, is SAVISQKPSRDICQRGTSLTIQCQVDSQVTMMFWYRQQPGQSLTLIATANQGSEATYESGFVIDKFPISRPNLTFSTLTVSNMSPEDSSIYLCSAPSGVSGANVLTFGAGSRLTVL.

Turning to this clonotype: One base away lies a much larger clone, so this may be a sequencing read error. The chain uses TRBV14 and TRBJ2-7, with a weak D call TRBD2 (6 bases). The V end lost 0 bases, the J end lost 9 bases, and 9 bases lay between the germline ends. Germline loops: CDR1 SGHDN, CDR2 FVKESK. The CDR3 is 12 residues long. CDR3 in DNA: TGTGCCAGCAGCCAAGATCGGCGGGGGCAGTACTTC. The encoded protein is CASSQDRRGQYF.

The V gene is TRBV10-3, the J gene TRBJ2-5, with D possibly TRBD1 on 5 matching bases. Germline V CDR1 and CDR2: ENHRY, SYGVKD. The CDR3 has 13 residues. With 7 bases removed from V and 2 bases from J, the gap between germline ends came to 11 bases. The CDR3 DNA sequence: TGTGCCATCATGGGGCAGCCTCAAGAGACCCAGTACTTC. Amino acid sequence: CAIMGQPQETQYF.

This clonotype was detected only a few times. The chain employs TRBV20-1 and TRBJ2-3, with D tentatively TRBD2 (7 bases). Germline V gene sequence: CDR1 DFQATT, CDR2 SNEGSKA (reference sequence). V was trimmed by 5 bases and J by 1 base, leaving 19 bases between them. The CDR3 spans 16 residues. The CDR3 nucleotides are TGCAGTGCTGACTCTGGTTCGGGGGGCCGCACAGATACGCAGTATTTT. Translating gives CSADSGSGGRTDTQYF.

For this clonotype: This may be a read error: a much more frequent sequence differs by one nucleotide. The chain recombines TRBV12-3 or TRBV12-4 with TRBJ2-7; no definite D call. There are 12 residues in the CDR3. The germline V and J ends were trimmed by 6 bases and 2 bases, with 8 bases remaining between them. CDR3 DNA: TGTGCCAGCAGGAACGGAGCCTACGAGCAGTACTTC. This encodes CASRNGAYEQYF.

CDR3 protein: CASRFLGQGQTDQPQHF. DNA of the CDR3: TGTGCCAGCAGATTCCTAGGACAGGGACAGACCGATCAGCCCCAGCATTTT. This chain uses TRBV12-3 or TRBV12-4 with TRBJ1-5; 8 bases map to TRBD1. The CDR3 is 17 amino acids. V trimming: 6 bases; J trimming: 5 bases; junction bases outside the gene matches: 15.

The genes are TRBV6-1 and TRBJ1-5; D is unresolved. V lost 6 bases, J lost 3 bases, and 18 bases lay in between. From germline, CDR1 is MNHNS and CDR2 SASEGT. This CDR3 spans 16 amino acids. The CDR3 bases are TGTGCCAGCAGGGCCCGGAAAACCATGACCAATCAGCCCCAGCATTTT. This codes for CASRARKTMTNQPQHF.

The genes are TRBV6-5 and TRBJ2-3; TRBD1 matches at 12 bases. This CDR3 has 14 amino acids. Trimming took 8 bases from V and 6 from J; bases not matched to a gene: 6. Germline CDR1 reads MNHEY; CDR2 reads SVGAGI. CDR3 nucleotide sequence: TGTGCCAGCGGGGACAGGGGGCGCAGGGATACGCAGTATTTT. This codes for CASGDRGRRDTQYF.

This clonotype has ten or more counts. CDR3 in amino acids: CASSQALLREQYF. In DNA, the CDR3 is TGTGCCAGCAGCCAAGCCCTTCTCCGCGAGCAGTACTTC. The chain recombines TRBV4-2 with TRBJ2-7; D call uncertain. V was pared by 1 base and J by 6 bases, with 10 bases between. Germline V CDR1 and CDR2: LGHNA, YNFKEQ. The CDR3 contains 13 residues.

The J gene is TRBJ1-5, the V gene TRBV7-8, with a weak D call TRBD1 (6 bases). CDR3 length equals 15 residues. Trimming left V 2 bases short and J 3 bases short, with 11 bases between. CDR1 and CDR2 from the germline V gene are SGHVS and FQNEAQ. The CDR3 protein is CASSLYPGDNQPQHF. The CDR3 nucleotides read TGTGCCAGCAGCTTATACCCAGGGGACAATCAGCCCCAGCATTTT. The entire variable domain, with the rest obtained from reference TRBV7-8 and TRBJ1-5, is as follows: GAGVSQSPRYKVAKRGQDVALRCDPISGHVSLFWYQQALGQGPEFLTYFQNEAQLDKSGLPSDRFFAERPEGSVSTLKIQRTQQEDSAVYLCASSLYPGDNQPQHFGDGTRLSIL.

CDR3 amino acids: CATGQTNSPLHF. For the CDR3, the DNA is TGTGCCACCGGGCAGACTAATTCACCCCTCCACTTT. The chain combines TRBV15 with TRBJ1-6; D not certain. This CDR3 comprises 12 residues. Germline V CDR1 and CDR2: LNHNV, YYDKDF (reference sequence). The germline V and J ends were trimmed by 8 bases and 6 bases, with 8 bases remaining between them.

This chain connects TRBV4-1 to TRBJ1-2; 8 bases agree with TRBD1. The germline gives CDR1 MGHRA, CDR2 YSYEKL. This CDR3 region has 15 residues. Losses at the gene ends were 0 bases for V and 2 bases for J; bases not matched to a gene: 2. DNA for the CDR3: TGCGCCAGCAGCCAAGAAAGACAGGGGAACTATGGCTACACCTTC. Translation gives CASSQERQGNYGYTF.

The V gene is TRBV28, the J gene TRBJ2-4; D gene unclear. There are 16 residues in the CDR3. V was trimmed by 6 bases and J by 2 bases, leaving 17 bases between them. CDR1 is MDHEN and CDR2 is SYDVKM in the germline V gene. CDR3: CASSIKGNLPKNIQYF. In DNA, the CDR3 is TGTGCCAGCAGCATTAAGGGAAATCTCCCCAAAAACATTCAGTACTTC.

This clonotype was counted only a few times. This chain connects TRBV4-3 to TRBJ2-1; D tentatively fits TRBD1 or TRBD2 (5 bases each). Trimming left V 0 bases short and J 5 bases short, with 14 bases between. CDR1 LGHNA and CDR2 YSLEER come from the germline V gene. The CDR3 spans 16 residues. The CDR3 DNA is TGCGCCAGCAGCCAAGATACGGGGACCCTAAACAATGAGCAGTTCTTC. As protein: CASSQDTGTLNNEQFF.

This clonotype showed up just a few times. The chain employs TRBV5-1 and TRBJ2-1; 7 bases fit TRBD2. The V gene's germline CDR1 is SGHRS and CDR2 YFSETQ. This CDR3 spans 19 amino acids. The V and J ends lost 0 bases and 0 bases, in that order; junction bases with no gene match: 12. CDR3 DNA: TGCGCCAGCAGCTTGGCCCATCGCCGGGGGGAGATCTCCTACAATGAGCAGTTCTTC. The encoded protein is CASSLAHRRGEISYNEQFF.

As to this clonotype: This clone may be a read error of a much larger clone one base away. The chain's CDR3 is CASSQPGAAEEQYF. CDR3 sequence (DNA): TGTGCCAGCAGCCAACCAGGGGCCGCGGAAGAGCAGTACTTC. The rearrangement uses TRBV4-2 and TRBJ2-1, with D possibly TRBD1 on 6 matching bases. The J call is uncertain, as TRBJ2-7 better fits the DNA end. Germline CDR1 reads LGHNA; CDR2 reads YNFKEQ. The CDR3 is 14 residues long.

This clonotype has only a few counts. This rearrangement joins TRBV12-3 or TRBV12-4 to TRBJ1-1; D remains ambiguous. V lost 6 bases, J lost 6 bases, and 8 bases lay in between. The CDR3 sequence is 11 residues long. The CDR3 nucleotides are TGTGCCAGCAGGACGACCGCTGAAGCTTTCTTT. It encodes CASRTTAEAFF.

The CDR3 sequence: CASSRNADYNEQFF. The CDR3 DNA is TGTGCCAGCAGCCGGAATGCGGATTACAATGAGCAGTTCTTC. The J gene is TRBJ2-1, the V gene TRBV3-1; no firm D call. Trimming stripped 4 bases from V and 4 bases from J, with 11 bases between. CDR3 length equals 14 residues. CDR1 is LGHDT and CDR2 is YNNKEL in the germline V gene (reference sequence).

This chain connects TRBV29-1 to TRBJ2-2; possible D gene TRBD2, 7 bases. CDR1 and CDR2 (germline): SQVTM, ANQGSEA. This CDR3 spans 16 amino acids. V was shortened by 0 bases and J by 4 bases, with 15 bases between the two germline ends. The CDR3 loop reads CSVEDGRGGFTGELFF. The CDR3 DNA sequence: TGCAGCGTTGAAGATGGGAGGGGGGGTTTCACCGGGGAGCTGTTTTTT.

In its sample, this clonotype was seen a few times. The chain joins TRBV7-9 to TRBJ2-7, with D unclear. Germline-derived CDR1 and CDR2 are SEHNR and FQNEAQ (reference sequence). V shed 1 base and J shed 1 base, with 8 bases lying between them. The CDR3 extends over 14 amino acids. This CDR3 reads CASSLDSASYEQYF. CDR3 nucleotide sequence: TGTGCCAGCAGCTTAGACTCCGCTTCCTACGAGCAGTACTTC.

The chain is built from TRBV15 and TRBJ1-3; D ambiguous. V was pared by 7 bases and J by 3 bases, with 10 bases between. CDR1 LNHNV and CDR2 YYDKDF come from the germline V gene (reference sequence). The CDR3 extends over 13 amino acids. CDR3 in DNA: TGTGCCACCACTACGGAGATTGGAAACACCATATATTTT. Protein sequence: CATTTEIGNTIYF.

This clonotype was observed many times. The V and J genes are TRBV25-1 and TRBJ2-1; the D gene is possibly TRBD1 (6 bases). The CDR3 loop spans 12 amino acids. The germline V gene has CDR1 MGHDK and CDR2 SYGVNS. V lost 8 bases to trimming and J lost 7 bases, with 12 bases between them. CDR3 DNA sequence: TGTGCCAGCGAACAGGGCCGTAATGAGCAGTTCTTC. Residues: CASEQGRNEQFF.

This clonotype was seen many times. The gene calls are TRBV12-3 or TRBV12-4 and TRBJ2-3, with D perhaps matching TRBD2 (6 bases). The CDR3 loop spans 15 amino acids. V was pared by 2 bases and J by 3 bases, with 12 bases between. The CDR3 DNA follows: TGTGCCAGCAGTTTATCCTTCGGGGGAACAGATACGCAGTATTTT. Translated: CASSLSFGGTDTQYF.

This clonotype was detected a few times. V usage is TRBV9 and J usage is TRBJ2-2; D could derive from TRBD1 or TRBD2 (5 bases each). Trimming shortened V by 4 bases and J by 6 bases, and 10 bases separated the two germline ends. Looked up from germline, CDR1 is SGDLS and CDR2 is YYNGEE. The CDR3 covers 13 residues. CDR3 sequence reads: CASSSRGSGELFF. CDR3 DNA sequence: TGTGCCAGCAGCAGTCGGGGCTCCGGGGAGCTGTTTTTT.